Listed here are 2 T cell receptor beta chains from one sample, sequenced in a study of cytomegalovirus exposure and HLA in healthy donors. Amplification used 60 Vbeta primers and 13 Jbeta primers. Produced via immunoSEQ multiplex PCR; TCRdb's table is partial and in-frame only. The repertoire has about 120,000 clones, about 61% of them found once; the top ten carry 2.2%. Sample: PBMCs. The receptors come from a woman in her 30s in good health and CMV-seronegative.

The CDR3 spells CASTLGRGRTEAFF. The DNA for the CDR3 is TGCGCCAGCACCCTGGGGCGGGGGAGAACTGAAGCTTTCTTT. The chain carries TRBV5-1 and TRBJ1-1, with TRBD1 as a possible D gene (5 bases). Germline CDR1 SGHRS, CDR2 YFSETQ. Trimming shortened V by 6 bases and J by 5 bases, and 17 bases separated the two germline ends. This CDR3 comprises 14 residues.

The chain uses TRBV5-1 and TRBJ2-1, with no clear D. This CDR3 contains 15 residues. V was pared by 8 bases and J by 0 bases, with 15 bases between. Germline V gene lookup returns CDR1 SGHRS and CDR2 YFSETQ. CDR3 in amino acids: CASRHGQSSYNEQFF. As DNA, the CDR3 is TGCGCCAGTCGACATGGGCAGAGCTCCTACAATGAGCAGTTCTTC.